The T cell receptor (beta chain) described here comes from a study of Graves' ophthalmopathy and Graves' hyperthyroidism. This clonotype appeared many times. Scientists amplified the TCR beta CDR3 regions from RNA transcripts. Second-round multiplex PCR came after first-round RT-PCR with HTBI primers. TCRdb re-analysed the multiplex PCR reads in MiXCR, keeping a single row per CDR3 protein. Of about 740,000 distinct CDR3 sequences detected, roughly 41% appear once; the ten largest clones hold 40% to 45%. This CDR3 has 15 amino acids. Germline CDR1 is SQVTM and CDR2 is ANQGSEA. The V gene end was trimmed by 7 bases and the J gene end by 5 bases; junction bases not matched to a gene: 15.

The sequence was collected from an adult man with Graves' ophthalmopathy. The material sequenced was peripheral blood. The chain couples TRBV29-1 to TRBJ2-5; 8 bases are a match to TRBD2. The CDR3 nucleotides read TGCAGCGCCGACGATGGGCGGGGGGCGGAGGAGACCCAGTACTTC. As protein: CSADDGRGAEETQYF.